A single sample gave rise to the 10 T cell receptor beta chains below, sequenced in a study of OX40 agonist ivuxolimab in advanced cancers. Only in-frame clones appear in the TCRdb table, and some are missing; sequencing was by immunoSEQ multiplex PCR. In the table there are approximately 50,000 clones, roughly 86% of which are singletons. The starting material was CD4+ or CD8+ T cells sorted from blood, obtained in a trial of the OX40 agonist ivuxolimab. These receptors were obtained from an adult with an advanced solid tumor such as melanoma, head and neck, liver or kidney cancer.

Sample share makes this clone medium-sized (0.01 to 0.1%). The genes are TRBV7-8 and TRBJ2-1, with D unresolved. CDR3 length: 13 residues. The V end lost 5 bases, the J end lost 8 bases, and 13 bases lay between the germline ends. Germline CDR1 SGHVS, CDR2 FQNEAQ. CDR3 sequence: CASSPPKLDEQFF. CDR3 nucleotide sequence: TGTGCCAGCAGCCCGCCTAAGCTCGATGAGCAGTTCTTC.

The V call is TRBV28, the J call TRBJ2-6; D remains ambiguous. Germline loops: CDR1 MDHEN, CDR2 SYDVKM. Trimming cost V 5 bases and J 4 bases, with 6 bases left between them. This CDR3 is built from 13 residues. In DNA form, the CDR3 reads TGTGCCAGCAGTCCCACCGGGGCCAACGTCCTGACTTTC. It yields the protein CASSPTGANVLTF. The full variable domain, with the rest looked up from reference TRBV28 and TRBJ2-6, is DVKVTQSSRYLVKRTGEKVFLECVQDMDHENMFWYRQDPGLGLRLIYFSYDVKMKEKGDIPEGYSVSREKKERFSLILESASTNQTSMYLCASSPTGANVLTFGAGSRLTVL.

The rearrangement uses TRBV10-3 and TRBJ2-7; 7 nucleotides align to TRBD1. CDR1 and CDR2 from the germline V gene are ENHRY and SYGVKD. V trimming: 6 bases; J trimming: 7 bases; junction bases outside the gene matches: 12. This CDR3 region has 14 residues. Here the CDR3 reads CAIRSGTDWGEQYF. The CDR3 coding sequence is TGTGCCATCAGGTCCGGGACAGACTGGGGAGAGCAGTACTTC.

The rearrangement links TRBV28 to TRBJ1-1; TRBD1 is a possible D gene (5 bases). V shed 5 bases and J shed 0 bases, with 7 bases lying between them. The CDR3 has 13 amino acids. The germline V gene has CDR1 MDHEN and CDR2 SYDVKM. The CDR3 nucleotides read TGTGCCAGCAGTGGGGCGATGAACACTGAAGCTTTCTTT. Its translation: CASSGAMNTEAFF.

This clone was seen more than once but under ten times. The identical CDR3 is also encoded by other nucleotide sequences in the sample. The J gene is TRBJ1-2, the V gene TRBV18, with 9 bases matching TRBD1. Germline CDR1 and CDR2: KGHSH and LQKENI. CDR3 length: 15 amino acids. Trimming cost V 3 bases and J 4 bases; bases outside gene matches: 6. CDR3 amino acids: CASSPRTGESYGYTF. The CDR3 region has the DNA TGTGCCAGCTCACCTCGGACAGGGGAAAGCTATGGCTACACCTTC.

DNA for the CDR3: TGTGCCAGCAGCATCGGGAGAAGGGAGACCCAGTACTTC. As protein: CASSIGRRETQYF. This chain joins TRBV27 and TRBJ2-5; possibly TRBD2 for D (6 bases). The germline CDR1 and CDR2 sequences are MNHEY and SMNVEV (reference sequence). This CDR3 comprises 13 residues. Trimming removed 6 bases from V and 5 bases from J, with 13 bases in between.

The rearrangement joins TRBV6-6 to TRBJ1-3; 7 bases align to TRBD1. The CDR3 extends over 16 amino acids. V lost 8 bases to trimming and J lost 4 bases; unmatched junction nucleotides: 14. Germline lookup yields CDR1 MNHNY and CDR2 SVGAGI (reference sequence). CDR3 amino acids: CASEKIQGPQGNTIYF. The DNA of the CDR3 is TGTGCCAGCGAGAAGATACAGGGGCCGCAAGGAAACACCATATATTTT.

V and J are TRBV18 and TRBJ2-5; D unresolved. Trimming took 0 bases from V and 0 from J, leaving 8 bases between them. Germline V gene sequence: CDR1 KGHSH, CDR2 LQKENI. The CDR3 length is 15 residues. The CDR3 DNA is TGTGCCAGCTCACCACCTTTAACTAACCAAGAGACCCAGTACTTC. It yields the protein CASSPPLTNQETQYF.

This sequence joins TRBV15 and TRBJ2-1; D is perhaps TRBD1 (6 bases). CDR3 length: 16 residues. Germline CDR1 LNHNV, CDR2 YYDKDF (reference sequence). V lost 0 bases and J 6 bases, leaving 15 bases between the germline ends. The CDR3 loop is CATSRDLAGAGNEQFF. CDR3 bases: TGTGCCACCAGCAGAGATTTGGCAGGGGCGGGCAATGAGCAGTTCTTC.

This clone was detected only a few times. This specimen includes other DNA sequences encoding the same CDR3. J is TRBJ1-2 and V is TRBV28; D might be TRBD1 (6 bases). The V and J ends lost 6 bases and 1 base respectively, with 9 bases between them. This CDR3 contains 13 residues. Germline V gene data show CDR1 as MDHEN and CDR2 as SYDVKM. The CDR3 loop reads CASRPQGNYGYTF. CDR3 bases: TGTGCCAGCAGACCACAGGGTAACTATGGCTACACCTTC.